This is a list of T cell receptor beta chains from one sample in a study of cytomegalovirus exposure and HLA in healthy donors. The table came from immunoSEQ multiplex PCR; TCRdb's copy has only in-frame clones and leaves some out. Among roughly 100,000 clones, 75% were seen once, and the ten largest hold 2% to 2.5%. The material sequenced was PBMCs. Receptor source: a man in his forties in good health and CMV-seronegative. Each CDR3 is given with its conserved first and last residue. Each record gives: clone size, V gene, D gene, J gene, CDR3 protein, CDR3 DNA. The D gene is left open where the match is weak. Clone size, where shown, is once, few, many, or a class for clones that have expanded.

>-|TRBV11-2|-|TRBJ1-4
CASSLSSTNEKLFF
TGTGCCAGCAGCTTAAGCTCAACTAATGAAAAACTGTTTTTT
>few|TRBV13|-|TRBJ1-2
CASSWTSNYGYTF
TGTGCCAGCAGCTGGACATCCAACTATGGCTACACCTTC
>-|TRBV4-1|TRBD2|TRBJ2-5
CASSQGLAGGRGETQYF
TGCGCCAGCAGCCAAGGACTAGCGGGGGGCCGTGGCGAGACCCAGTACTTC
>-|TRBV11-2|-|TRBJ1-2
CASSLDMPLSESGFDGYTF
TGTGCCAGCAGCTTAGACATGCCGTTGTCCGAGTCGGGGTTTGATGGCTACACCTTC
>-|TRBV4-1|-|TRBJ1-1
CASSPGWGDTEAFF
TGCGCCAGCAGCCCTGGCTGGGGGGACACTGAAGCTTTCTTT
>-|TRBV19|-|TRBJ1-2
CASSISWPNYGYTF
TGTGCCAGTAGTATTTCGTGGCCGAACTATGGCTACACCTTC
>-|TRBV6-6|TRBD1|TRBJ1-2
CASSYSGQDGYTF
TGTGCCAGCAGTTACTCTGGACAGGATGGCTACACCTTC
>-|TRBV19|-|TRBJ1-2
CASSILAGVHYGYTF
TGTGCCAGTAGTATATTGGCAGGGGTTCACTATGGCTACACCTTC
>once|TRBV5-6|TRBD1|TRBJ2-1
CASRFDRGGHEQFF
TGTGCCAGCAGATTCGACAGGGGGGGCCATGAGCAGTTCTTC
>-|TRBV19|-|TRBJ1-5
CASTSLRGSNQPQHF
TGTGCCAGTACCTCATTGCGGGGGAGCAATCAGCCCCAGCATTTT
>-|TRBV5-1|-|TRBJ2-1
CASSLRGSNEQFF
TGCGCCAGCAGCTTGCGCGGGTCTAATGAGCAGTTCTTC
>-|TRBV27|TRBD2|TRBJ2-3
CASSLSGGISADTQYF
TGTGCCAGCAGTCTTAGCGGGGGGATCAGTGCAGATACGCAGTATTTT
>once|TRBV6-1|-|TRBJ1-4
CASSEGGSAEKLFF
TGTGCCAGCAGTGAAGGTGGGAGCGCGGAAAAACTGTTTTTT
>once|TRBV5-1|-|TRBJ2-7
CASSLDRIYEQYF
TGCGCCAGCAGCTTGGACAGGATCTACGAGCAGTACTTC
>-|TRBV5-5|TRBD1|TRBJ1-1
CASSLGAGGNTEAFF
TGTGCCAGCAGCTTGGGGGCAGGGGGGAACACTGAAGCTTTCTTT
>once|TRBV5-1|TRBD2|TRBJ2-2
CASSLGGGANTGELFF
TGCGCCAGCAGCTTGGGCGGGGGGGCGAACACCGGGGAGCTGTTTTTT